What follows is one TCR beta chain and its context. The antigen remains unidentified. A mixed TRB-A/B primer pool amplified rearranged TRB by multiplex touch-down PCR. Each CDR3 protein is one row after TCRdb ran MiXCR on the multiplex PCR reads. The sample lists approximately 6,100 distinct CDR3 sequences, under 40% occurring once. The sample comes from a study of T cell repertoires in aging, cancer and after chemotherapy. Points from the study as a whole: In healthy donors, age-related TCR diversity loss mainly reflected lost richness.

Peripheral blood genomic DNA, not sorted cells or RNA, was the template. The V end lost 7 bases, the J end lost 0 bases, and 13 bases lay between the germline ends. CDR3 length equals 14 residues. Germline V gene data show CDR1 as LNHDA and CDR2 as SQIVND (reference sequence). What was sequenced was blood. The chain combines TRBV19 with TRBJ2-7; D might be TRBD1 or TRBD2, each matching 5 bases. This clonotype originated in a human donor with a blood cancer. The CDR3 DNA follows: TGTGCCAGTACTTGGGACGGAAGCTCCTACGAGCAGTACTTC. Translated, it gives CASTWDGSSYEQYF.